Each of the 13 T cell receptor beta chains below was sequenced from the same sample in a study of human T cells and chemical hapten exposure. Time point denoted: patch test 2, 6 weeks after DPC sensitization. As for treatment: therapeutic diphenylcyclopropenone sensitization with weekly scalp DPC. TCRdb used MiXCR to reprocess the RACE reads, holding one entry per CDR3 protein. The repertoire has 100,000 or so distinct CDR3 sequences, 7% to 10% of them found once; the top ten carry 2% to 2.5%. Sequences were derived from whole blood, sampled in connection with sensitization to the hapten diphenylcyclopropenone (DPC). The receptors were sampled from a woman aged 40 to 49 with alopecia areata. Some clones in this sample may be carry-over from other donors' samples.

This rearrangement joins TRBV6-1 to TRBJ2-7; TRBD2 matches 9 bases. J gave up 10 bases and V 5 bases, and 9 bases lay outside the gene matches. This CDR3 is built from 13 residues. The germline V gene encodes CDR1 MNHNS and CDR2 SASEGT. In nucleotides, the CDR3 is TGTGCCAGCAGTAGGCCTAGGACTAGCGCCCAGTACTTC. Translation: CASSRPRTSAQYF.

The V and J genes are TRBV5-4 and TRBJ2-5; D may be TRBD1 (5 bases). The V end lost 3 bases, the J end lost 7 bases, and 16 bases lay between the germline ends. The CDR3 length is 14 residues. The germline CDR1 and CDR2 sequences are SGHNT and YYREEE (reference sequence). CDR3 residues: CASSSTAPRGTQYF. CDR3 DNA sequence: TGTGCCAGCAGCTCAACTGCCCCTAGGGGGACCCAGTACTTC.

This clonotype showed up many times. This rearrangement joins TRBV7-8 to TRBJ2-1, with 7 bases lining up with TRBD1. The CDR3 runs 12 residues. The V segment lost 5 bases and the J segment 15 bases; nucleotides outside the gene matches: 10. Looked up from germline, CDR1 is SGHVS and CDR2 is FQNEAQ. The CDR3, as DNA: TGTGCCAGCAGCCAACTGACAGGGCGGTCGTTCTTC. It encodes CASSQLTGRSFF.

V is TRBV29-1 and J is TRBJ2-7; 7 bases align to TRBD1. Germline-derived CDR1 and CDR2 are SQVTM and ANQGSEA. The CDR3 covers 13 residues. V was clipped by 4 bases and J by 0 bases; unmatched bases: 3. The CDR3 sequence: CSVADRASYEQYF. The CDR3 DNA sequence: TGCAGCGTTGCTGACAGGGCCTCCTACGAGCAGTACTTC.

There are a few counts of this clonotype. This rearrangement joins TRBV28 to TRBJ2-4; D possibly corresponds to TRBD1 (6 bases). Trimming cost V 6 bases and J 0 bases, with 24 bases left between them. This CDR3 comprises 19 residues. From germline, CDR1 is MDHEN and CDR2 SYDVKM. CDR3 nucleotide sequence: TGTGCCAGCAGCTCCCCTGGACAGCTAGAGTTTTTAGCCAAAAACATTCAGTACTTC. Translation gives CASSSPGQLEFLAKNIQYF. The full variable domain, with the rest looked up from reference TRBV28 and TRBJ2-4, is DVKVTQSSRYLVKRTGEKVFLECVQDMDHENMFWYRQDPGLGLRLIYFSYDVKMKEKGDIPEGYSVSREKKERFSLILESASTNQTSMYLCASSSPGQLEFLAKNIQYFGAGTRLSVL.

This clonotype was counted ten times or more. The chain links TRBV7-2 to TRBJ1-5; no reliable D call. V lost 2 bases to trimming and J lost 7 bases, with 12 bases between them. Looked up from germline, CDR1 is SGHTA and CDR2 is FQGNSA. This CDR3 is 14 amino acids long. The CDR3 DNA follows: TGTGCCAGCAGCTTAAACCCCCACGGGCAGCCCCAGCATTTT. This sequence encodes CASSLNPHGQPQHF.

This clonotype showed up many times. This chain connects TRBV5-8 to TRBJ1-4; tentative D call: TRBD1 (6 bases). This CDR3 region has 14 residues. Trimming stripped 4 bases from V and 7 bases from J, with 14 bases between. Germline loops: CDR1 SGHTS, CDR2 YDEGEE. The CDR3, as DNA: TGTGCCAGCAGCCTGGGGGCGTATCGTGAAAAACTGTTTTTT. Translated, it gives CASSLGAYREKLFF.

The chain carries TRBV20-1 and TRBJ2-7, with unresolved D. The CDR3 length is 12 residues. With 0 bases removed from V and 4 bases from J, the gap between germline ends came to 7 bases. Looked up from germline, CDR1 is DFQATT and CDR2 is SNEGSKA (reference sequence). The CDR3, as DNA: TGCAGTGCTAGAGATAGGCCTTACGAGCAGTACTTC. Protein product: CSARDRPYEQYF.

This clonotype has a count of ten or more. The chain recombines TRBV20-1 with TRBJ2-7; D remains ambiguous. With 0 bases removed from V and 2 bases from J, the gap between germline ends came to 5 bases. This CDR3 comprises 12 residues. Germline V gene data show CDR1 as DFQATT and CDR2 as SNEGSKA (reference sequence). The DNA for the CDR3 is TGCAGTGCTAGAGATCTAGCCTACGAGCAGTACTTC. Translation gives CSARDLAYEQYF.

This clonotype showed up just a few times. V usage is TRBV30 and J usage is TRBJ1-2, with D unresolved. Germline CDR1 and CDR2: GTSNPN and SVGIG (reference sequence). Trimming removed 5 bases at V and 3 bases at J, with 16 bases between. The CDR3 runs to 14 residues. CDR3 sequence reads: CAWEPLVEDYGYTF. The CDR3 DNA is TGTGCCTGGGAACCGCTCGTTGAAGACTATGGCTACACCTTC.

The chain employs TRBV28 and TRBJ2-1; the D is unclear. V was cut by 7 bases and J by 7 bases, with 11 bases left in between. From germline, CDR1 is MDHEN and CDR2 SYDVKM. The CDR3 has 12 residues. The CDR3 DNA sequence: TGTGCCAGCACCACCCTAACTAATGAGCAGTTCTTC. Its protein product is CASTTLTNEQFF.

This clonotype was detected a few times. Written as DNA, the CDR3 is TGTGCCAGCAGCTTTGGAAGGGGGCGGACTAACACCGGGGAGCTGTTTTTT. Amino acid sequence: CASSFGRGRTNTGELFF. The chain couples TRBV7-8 to TRBJ2-2; 7 bases align to TRBD1. The trim removed 3 bases at V and 2 bases at J, leaving 9 bases unmatched. This CDR3 has 17 residues. The V gene's germline CDR1 is SGHVS and CDR2 FQNEAQ.

This clonotype appeared a few times. CDR3 sequence: CASSVIWGQGQFF. Here the CDR3 DNA reads TGTGCCAGCAGTGTGATATGGGGCCAGGGGCAGTTCTTC. The V call is TRBV6-1, the J call TRBJ2-1, with TRBD1 as a possible D gene (5 bases). Trimming left V 4 bases short and J 12 bases short, with 16 bases between. CDR1 MNHNS and CDR2 SASEGT come from the germline V gene. The CDR3 length is 13 residues.